Each of the 29 T cell receptor beta chains below was sequenced from the same sample in a study of T cell responses to AZD1222 COVID-19 vaccine. Sequenced by immunoSEQ multiplex PCR; TCRdb stores in-frame clones only, minus some. The repertoire consists of 180,000 or so clones, with roughly 90% occurring once and the leading ten covering around 1.6%. Sequencing used peripheral blood, obtained 28 days after the second AZD1222 dose. These receptors all stem from an adult who received the AZD1222 COVID-19 vaccine.

This clone was recorded only once. The chain is built from TRBV19 and TRBJ2-1; no definite D call. The CDR3 totals 13 residues. Trimming left V 2 bases short and J 7 bases short, with 9 bases between. Germline CDR1 is LNHDA and CDR2 is SQIVND (reference sequence). CDR3 sequence (DNA): TGTGCCAGTAGTATATCCCCACTAAATGAGCAGTTCTTC. Translating gives CASSISPLNEQFF.

The gene calls are TRBV6-5 and TRBJ2-2, with 7 bases fitting TRBD2. This CDR3 has 14 amino acids. J was trimmed by 6 bases and V by 7 bases; bases with no gene match: 8. Per germline, CDR1 MNHEY and CDR2 SVGAGI. The CDR3 sequence: CASIRDYPPGELFF. The CDR3 region has the DNA TGTGCCAGCATTCGGGACTACCCCCCCGGGGAGCTGTTTTTT.

The V call is TRBV7-3, the J call TRBJ2-7; D possibly matches TRBD1 or TRBD2 (5 bases each). The CDR3 totals 13 residues. Germline CDR1 reads SGHTA; CDR2 reads FQGTGA. Trimming removed 2 bases from V and 5 bases from J, with 10 bases in between. The CDR3 loop is CASSLSGADEQYF. The DNA for the CDR3 is TGTGCCAGCAGCTTATCCGGGGCCGACGAGCAGTACTTC.

The rearrangement uses TRBV5-1 and TRBJ2-7; perhaps TRBD1 as D (5 bases). CDR3 length equals 14 residues. V dropped 2 bases and J dropped 5 bases, with 14 bases sitting between them. CDR1 SGHRS and CDR2 YFSETQ come from the germline V gene. Here the CDR3 reads CASSLGQGSNEQYF. CDR3 bases: TGCGCCAGCAGCTTAGGTCAGGGATCCAACGAGCAGTACTTC.

V usage is TRBV19 and J usage is TRBJ1-5; D remains ambiguous. CDR1 is LNHDA and CDR2 is SQIVND in the germline V gene (reference sequence). Trimming took 8 bases from V and 4 from J, leaving 6 bases between them. The CDR3 consists of 11 residues. CDR3 in amino acids: CASGYNQPQHF. CDR3 sequence (DNA): TGTGCCAGTGGTTATAATCAGCCCCAGCATTTT.

The chain recombines TRBV6-5 with TRBJ1-6; D call uncertain. Germline CDR1 is MNHEY and CDR2 is SVGAGI. The V and J ends lost 0 bases and 5 bases respectively, with 5 bases between them. The CDR3 runs 14 residues. CDR3 region: CASSYSGNNSPLHF. The DNA of the CDR3 is TGTGCCAGCAGTTACTCCGGGAATAATTCACCCCTCCACTTT.

This rearrangement joins TRBV7-9 to TRBJ1-5; D gene uncertain. V lost 2 bases to trimming and J lost 9 bases, with 8 bases between them. CDR3 length equals 12 residues. The germline V gene encodes CDR1 SEHNR and CDR2 FQNEAQ (reference sequence). The chain's CDR3 is CASSLNGPPQHF. CDR3 DNA sequence: TGTGCCAGCAGCTTAAATGGGCCGCCCCAGCATTTT.

This clone occurred a few times. The V gene is TRBV6-6, the J gene TRBJ1-5; possible D gene TRBD1, 5 bases. The germline CDR1 and CDR2 sequences are MNHNY and SVGAGI (reference sequence). The ends were cut back, 7 bases at V and 3 bases at J, with 16 bases in the middle. The CDR3 is made up of 15 amino acids. The DNA of the CDR3 is TGTGCCAGCACCGGAGGGGTCGGGCTCAATCAGCCCCAGCATTTT. Translated, it gives CASTGGVGLNQPQHF.

This sequence joins TRBV7-9 and TRBJ2-7; TRBD1 agrees at 7 bases. Germline-derived CDR1 and CDR2 are SEHNR and FQNEAQ (reference sequence). The CDR3 loop spans 14 amino acids. The trim removed 5 bases at V and 2 bases at J, leaving 6 bases unmatched. CDR3 nucleotide sequence: TGTGCCAGCAGCCTAGGGACAGTGCCCTACGAGCAGTACTTC. This codes for CASSLGTVPYEQYF.

The V call is TRBV12-3 or TRBV12-4, the J call TRBJ2-3; TRBD2 might be the D (6 bases). V was cut by 4 bases and J by 6 bases, with 11 bases left in between. There are 13 residues in the CDR3. The CDR3 protein is CASSYQRVDTQYF. The CDR3, as DNA: TGTGCCAGCAGTTACCAGCGGGTTGATACGCAGTATTTT.

The V call is TRBV5-5, the J call TRBJ1-2, with D possibly TRBD1 on 5 matching bases. The V end lost 3 bases, the J end lost 6 bases, and 21 bases lay between the germline ends. This CDR3 is 16 amino acids long. Per the germline V gene, CDR1 is SGHKS and CDR2 is YYEKEE (reference sequence). The CDR3 DNA reads as TGTGCCAGCAGCTCGCTCGCCAAGGGGCGATTAGATGGCTACACCTTC. This encodes CASSSLAKGRLDGYTF.

This chain links TRBV4-1 with TRBJ2-7; 11 bases match TRBD1. Germline CDR1 reads MGHRA; CDR2 reads YSYEKL. The CDR3 is 17 amino acids. Losses at the gene ends were 0 bases for V and 4 bases for J; bases not matched to a gene: 8. The CDR3 is CASSQEEGQGVSYEQYF. CDR3 sequence (DNA): TGCGCCAGCAGCCAAGAAGAGGGACAGGGGGTCTCGTACGAGCAGTACTTC.

This sequence joins TRBV6-5 and TRBJ2-5, with a weak D call TRBD2 (6 bases). Trimming cost V 8 bases and J 1 base, with 17 bases left between them. The CDR3 loop spans 15 amino acids. Per germline, CDR1 MNHEY and CDR2 SVGAGI. The DNA of the CDR3 is TGTGCCAGCCCGAGGAGTAGCGGATCCCAAGAGACCCAGTACTTC. Translation gives CASPRSSGSQETQYF.

The CDR3 sequence is CASSLGTSGEYEQYF. Here the CDR3 DNA reads TGCGCCAGCAGCTTGGGGACTAGCGGGGAATACGAGCAGTACTTC. The chain is built from TRBV5-1 and TRBJ2-7, with 12 bases fitting TRBD2. Germline V gene lookup returns CDR1 SGHRS and CDR2 YFSETQ. V lost 0 bases to trimming and J lost 4 bases; unmatched junction nucleotides: 2. CDR3 length: 15 amino acids.

The chain is built from TRBV30 and TRBJ1-2, with TRBD1 matching 9 bases. The CDR3 spans 15 residues. With 0 bases clipped from V and 6 bases from J, the junction kept 8 bases outside the gene matches. Germline values: CDR1 GTSNPN, CDR2 SVGIG (reference sequence). CDR3 coding DNA: TGTGCCTGGAGTGTGGGACAGGGAGGTTGGGATGGCTACACCTTC. This gives the protein CAWSVGQGGWDGYTF.

The J gene is TRBJ2-5, the V gene TRBV7-2, with 9 bases matching TRBD2. Trimming took 2 bases from V and 5 from J; bases not matched to a gene: 6. Germline V gives CDR1 SGHTA, CDR2 FQGNSA. The CDR3 has 15 residues. The CDR3 DNA reads TGTGCCAGCAGCTTAATGCGGGGGGGCCTCGAGACCCAGTACTTC. Residues: CASSLMRGGLETQYF.

The chain links TRBV7-6 to TRBJ2-3; D not certain. Deletions cut 0 bases from V and 3 bases from J, with 10 bases between. This CDR3 is built from 15 residues. CDR1 and CDR2 (germline): SGHVS, FNYEAQ. The CDR3: CASSLAWQATDTQYF. CDR3 nucleotide sequence: TGTGCCAGCAGCTTAGCGTGGCAGGCAACAGATACGCAGTATTTT.

The count of this clone is one. The chain employs TRBV2 and TRBJ2-6; no clear D. Trimming cost V 7 bases and J 0 bases, with 10 bases left between them. The CDR3 runs to 15 residues. From germline, CDR1 is SNHLY and CDR2 FYNNEI. CDR3 DNA sequence: TGTGCCAGCAAAGAACAGTCCTCTGGGGCCAACGTCCTGACTTTC. It specifies CASKEQSSGANVLTF.

The rearrangement uses TRBV7-2 and TRBJ1-6; TRBD1 might be the D (6 bases). Per germline, CDR1 SGHTA and CDR2 FQGNSA. The CDR3 sequence is 14 residues long. V was trimmed by 7 bases and J by 7 bases, leaving 14 bases between them. For the CDR3, the DNA is TGTGCCAGCAACCTACAGGGAGTCAATTCACCCCTCCACTTT. This codes for CASNLQGVNSPLHF.

The chain combines TRBV3-1 (or the pseudogene TRBV3-2) with TRBJ1-2; D is ambiguous. The CDR3 has 14 residues. Per germline, CDR1 LGHDT and CDR2 YNNKEL (reference sequence). Trimming stripped 0 bases from V and 8 bases from J, with 13 bases between. CDR3 region: CASSQDLMGRGYTF. CDR3 in DNA: TGTGCCAGCAGCCAAGATCTTATGGGAAGGGGCTACACCTTC.

The chain is built from TRBV7-3 and TRBJ1-1; D perhaps matches TRBD1 (5 bases). V lost 0 bases, J lost 0 bases, and 11 bases lay in between. Germline V gene data show CDR1 as SGHTA and CDR2 as FQGTGA. The CDR3 contains 16 residues. The CDR3 bases are TGTGCCAGCAGCTTAACAGGGGCGGGGGTGAACACTGAAGCTTTCTTT. Translated, it gives CASSLTGAGVNTEAFF.

V is TRBV5-1 and J is TRBJ2-7, with 7 bases fitting TRBD1. J gave up 3 bases and V 1 base, and 10 bases lay outside the gene matches. There are 16 residues in the CDR3. The V gene's germline CDR1 is SGHRS and CDR2 YFSETQ. DNA of the CDR3: TGCGCCAGCAGCTTGCGCCGACAGGGAGCCGGCTACGAGCAGTACTTC. Its translation is CASSLRRQGAGYEQYF.

This clone has a single count. This chain joins TRBV5-5 and TRBJ1-6; 9 bases line up with TRBD1. V shed 3 bases, J shed 7 bases, and the junction held 5 bases outside the gene matches. CDR3 length equals 15 residues. The germline CDR1 and CDR2 sequences are SGHKS and YYEKEE (reference sequence). CDR3 in DNA: TGTGCCAGCAGCTCAGCGGACAGGGGCAATTCACCCCTCCACTTT. Encoded protein: CASSSADRGNSPLHF. The full variable domain, with the rest looked up from reference TRBV5-5 and TRBJ1-6, is DAGVTQSPTHLIKTRGQQVTLRCSPISGHKSVSWYQQVLGQGPQFIFQYYEKEERGRGNFPDRFSARQFPNYSSELNVNALLLGDSALYLCASSSADRGNSPLHFGNGTRLTVT.

The chain combines TRBV6-5 with TRBJ1-2; the match to TRBD1 covers 7 bases. Trimming at V came to 6 bases and at J to 4 bases, leaving 5 bases not matched to a gene. Germline values: CDR1 MNHEY, CDR2 SVGAGI. The CDR3 totals 13 residues. In DNA form, the CDR3 reads TGTGCCAGCAGACAGGGGTTAGGCTATGGCTACACCTTC. The encoded protein is CASRQGLGYGYTF.

Of note for this clone: At one of its ends the junction is not consistent with the germline gene, which may arise from a read error. The chain couples TRBV12-3 or TRBV12-4 to TRBJ1-2; the D gene is possibly TRBD1 (5 bases). This CDR3 has 12 residues. CDR3 protein: CASTPEDKRPNF. The DNA of the CDR3 is TGTGCCAGCACTCCCGAGGACAAAAGGCCAAACTTC.

The sample holds one count of this clone. The V call is TRBV7-8, the J call TRBJ2-1, with 10 bases fitting TRBD2. CDR3 length: 18 amino acids. CDR1 and CDR2 (germline): SGHVS, FQNEAQ. V was pared by 3 bases and J by 5 bases, with 13 bases of the junction left unmatched. The chain's CDR3 is CASSFGGTTSGLNNEQFF. The CDR3 DNA reads TGTGCCAGCAGCTTTGGGGGGACGACTAGCGGGCTGAACAATGAGCAGTTCTTC.

V usage is TRBV10-2 and J usage is TRBJ2-5, with 7 bases matching TRBD2. From germline, CDR1 is WSHSY and CDR2 SAAADI. The V segment lost 3 bases and the J segment 6 bases; nucleotides outside the gene matches: 7. The CDR3 is made up of 14 amino acids. The CDR3 here is CASSDWRGSKTQYF. In DNA form, the CDR3 reads TGCGCCAGCAGTGATTGGCGGGGGAGCAAGACCCAGTACTTC.

The chain has TRBV11-2 and TRBJ1-1; 10 bases line up with TRBD1. The CDR3 is 18 residues long. V was pared by 3 bases and J by 3 bases, with 13 bases of the junction left unmatched. The germline CDR1 and CDR2 sequences are SGHAT and FQNNGV. CDR3 sequence reads: CASSFLKGGTGVYTEAFF. CDR3 DNA sequence: TGTGCCAGCAGCTTTCTCAAGGGCGGGACAGGGGTTTACACTGAAGCTTTCTTT.

The V call is TRBV9, the J call TRBJ2-7, with 9 bases identical to TRBD2. The length of the CDR3 is 15 residues. After removal of 2 bases from V and 2 bases from J, the junction contained 5 bases not matched to a gene. Per the germline V gene, CDR1 is SGDLS and CDR2 is YYNGEE. The CDR3, as DNA: TGTGCCAGCAGCGTGACTAGCGGTCCTACCTACGAGCAGTACTTC. Translating gives CASSVTSGPTYEQYF.